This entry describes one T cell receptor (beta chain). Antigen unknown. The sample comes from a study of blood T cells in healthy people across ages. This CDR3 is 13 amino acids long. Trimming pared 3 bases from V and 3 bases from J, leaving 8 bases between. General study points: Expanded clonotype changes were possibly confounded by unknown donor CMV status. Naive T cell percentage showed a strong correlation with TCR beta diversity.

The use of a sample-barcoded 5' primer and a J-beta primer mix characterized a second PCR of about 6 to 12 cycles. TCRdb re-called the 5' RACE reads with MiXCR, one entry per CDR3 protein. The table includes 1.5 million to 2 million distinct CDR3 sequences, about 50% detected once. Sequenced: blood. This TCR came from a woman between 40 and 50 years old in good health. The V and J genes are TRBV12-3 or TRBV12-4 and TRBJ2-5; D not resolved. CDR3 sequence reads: CASSLIGKETQYF. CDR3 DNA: TGTGCCAGCAGTTTGATAGGGAAAGAGACCCAGTACTTC.